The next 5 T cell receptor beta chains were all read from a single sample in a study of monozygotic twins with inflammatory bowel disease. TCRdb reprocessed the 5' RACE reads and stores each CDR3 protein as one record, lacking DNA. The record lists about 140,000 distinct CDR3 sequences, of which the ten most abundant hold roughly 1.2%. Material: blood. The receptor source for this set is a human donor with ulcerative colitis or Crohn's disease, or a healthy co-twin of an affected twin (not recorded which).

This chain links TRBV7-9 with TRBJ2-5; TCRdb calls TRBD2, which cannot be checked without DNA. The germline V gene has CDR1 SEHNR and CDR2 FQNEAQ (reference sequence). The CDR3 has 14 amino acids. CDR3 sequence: CASSQREYQETQYF.

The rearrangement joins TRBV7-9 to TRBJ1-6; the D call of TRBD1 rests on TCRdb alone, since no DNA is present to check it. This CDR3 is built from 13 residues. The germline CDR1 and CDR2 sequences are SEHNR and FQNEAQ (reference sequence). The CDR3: CASSQQGIIPLHF.

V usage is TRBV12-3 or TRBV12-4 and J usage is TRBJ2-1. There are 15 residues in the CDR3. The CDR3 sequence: CASSLRLREPIRKFF.

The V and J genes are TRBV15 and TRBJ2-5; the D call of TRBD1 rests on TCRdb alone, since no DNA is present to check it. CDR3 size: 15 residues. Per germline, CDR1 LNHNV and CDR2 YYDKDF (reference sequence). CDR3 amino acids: CATSREQGARETQYF.

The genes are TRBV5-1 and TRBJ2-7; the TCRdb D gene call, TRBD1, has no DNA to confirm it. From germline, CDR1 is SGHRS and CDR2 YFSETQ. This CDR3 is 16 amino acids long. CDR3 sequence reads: CASSLDGTGVTYEQYF.